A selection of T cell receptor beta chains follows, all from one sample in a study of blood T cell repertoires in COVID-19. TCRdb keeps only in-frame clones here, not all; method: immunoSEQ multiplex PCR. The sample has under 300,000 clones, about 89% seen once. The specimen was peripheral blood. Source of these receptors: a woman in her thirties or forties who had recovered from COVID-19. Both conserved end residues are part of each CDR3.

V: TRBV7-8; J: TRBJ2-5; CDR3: CASSSRVAGSQETQYF
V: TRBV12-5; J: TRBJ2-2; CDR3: CASGLEVTGELFF
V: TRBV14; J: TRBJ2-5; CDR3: CASSQGGGRETQYF
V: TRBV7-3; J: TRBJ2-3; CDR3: CASSFSGSDTQYF
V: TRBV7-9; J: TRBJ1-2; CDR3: CASSFSGTGSYGYTF
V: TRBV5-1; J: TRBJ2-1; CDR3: CASSLAGREPDEQFF
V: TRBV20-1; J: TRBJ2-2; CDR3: CSASNAGGPGAGELFF
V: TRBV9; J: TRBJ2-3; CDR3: CASSDKAGADTQYF
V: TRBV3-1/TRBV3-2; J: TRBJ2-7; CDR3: CASRGSGRVYF
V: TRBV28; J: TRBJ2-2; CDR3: CASSFSGYTGELFF
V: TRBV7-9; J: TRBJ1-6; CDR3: CALGGDRESPLHF